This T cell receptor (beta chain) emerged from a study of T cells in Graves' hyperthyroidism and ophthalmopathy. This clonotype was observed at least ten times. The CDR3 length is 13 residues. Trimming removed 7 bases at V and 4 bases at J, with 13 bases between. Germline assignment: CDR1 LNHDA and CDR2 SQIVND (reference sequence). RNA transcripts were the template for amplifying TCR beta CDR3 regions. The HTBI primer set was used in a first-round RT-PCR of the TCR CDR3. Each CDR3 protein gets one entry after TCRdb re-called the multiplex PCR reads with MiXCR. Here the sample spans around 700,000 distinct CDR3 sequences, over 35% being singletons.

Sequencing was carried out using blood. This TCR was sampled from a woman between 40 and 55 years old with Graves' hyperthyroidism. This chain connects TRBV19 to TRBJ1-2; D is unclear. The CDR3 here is CASTPSPGYGYTF. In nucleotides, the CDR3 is TGTGCCAGTACCCCCTCGCCGGGCTATGGCTACACCTTC.